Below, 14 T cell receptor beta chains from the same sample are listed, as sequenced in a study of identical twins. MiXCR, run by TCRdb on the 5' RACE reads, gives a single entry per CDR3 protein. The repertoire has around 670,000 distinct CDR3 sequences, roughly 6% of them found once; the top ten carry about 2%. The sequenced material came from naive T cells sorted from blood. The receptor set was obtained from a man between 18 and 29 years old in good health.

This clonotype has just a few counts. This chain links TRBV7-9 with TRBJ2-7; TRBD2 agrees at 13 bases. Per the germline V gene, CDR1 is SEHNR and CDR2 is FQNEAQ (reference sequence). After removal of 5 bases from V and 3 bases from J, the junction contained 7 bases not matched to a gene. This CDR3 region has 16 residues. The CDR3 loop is CASSPGLAGALYEQYF. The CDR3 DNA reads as TGTGCCAGCAGCCCCGGACTAGCGGGAGCGCTCTACGAGCAGTACTTC.

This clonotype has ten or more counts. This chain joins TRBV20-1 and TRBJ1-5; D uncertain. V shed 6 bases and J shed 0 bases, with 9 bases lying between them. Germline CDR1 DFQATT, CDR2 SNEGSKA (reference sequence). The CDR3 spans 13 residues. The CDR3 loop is CSARRISNQPQHF. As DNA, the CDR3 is TGCAGTGCAAGACGGATTAGCAATCAGCCCCAGCATTTT.

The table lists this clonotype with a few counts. CDR3 in DNA: TGCGCCAGCAGGGCCCCTGGGGCCAACGTCCTGACTTTC. The encoded protein is CASRAPGANVLTF. The chain joins TRBV5-1 to TRBJ2-6; D is ambiguous. This CDR3 contains 13 residues. The V gene lost 5 bases and the J gene lost 2 bases, with 5 bases spanning the gap. Germline V gene data show CDR1 as SGHRS and CDR2 as YFSETQ.

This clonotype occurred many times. CDR3 coding DNA: TGTGCCATCAGTGACCCCGACCTGGGGTTGGTTGAAAAACTGTTTTTT. This encodes CAISDPDLGLVEKLFF. This rearrangement joins TRBV10-3 to TRBJ1-4; unclear D gene. Trimming removed 3 bases from V and 7 bases from J, with 18 bases in between. This CDR3 spans 16 amino acids. Germline V lookup: CDR1 ENHRY, CDR2 SYGVKD.

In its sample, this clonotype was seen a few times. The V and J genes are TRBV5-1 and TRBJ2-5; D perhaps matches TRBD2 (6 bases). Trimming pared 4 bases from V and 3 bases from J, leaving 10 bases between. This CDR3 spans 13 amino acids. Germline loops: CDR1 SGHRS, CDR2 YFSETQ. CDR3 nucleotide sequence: TGCGCCAGCAGCCCCGGAGGGAAAGAGACCCAGTACTTC. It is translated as CASSPGGKETQYF.

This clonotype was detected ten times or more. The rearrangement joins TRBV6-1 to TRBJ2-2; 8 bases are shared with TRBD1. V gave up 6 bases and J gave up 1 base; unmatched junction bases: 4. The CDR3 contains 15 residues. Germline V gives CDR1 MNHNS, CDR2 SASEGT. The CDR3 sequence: CASRTGTGNTGELFF. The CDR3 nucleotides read TGTGCCAGCAGGACCGGGACAGGGAACACCGGGGAGCTGTTTTTT.

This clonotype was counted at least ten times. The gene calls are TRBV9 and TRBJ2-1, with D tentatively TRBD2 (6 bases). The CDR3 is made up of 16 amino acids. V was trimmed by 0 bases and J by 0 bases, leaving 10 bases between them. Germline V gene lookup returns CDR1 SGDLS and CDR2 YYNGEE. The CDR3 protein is CASSVVRGSSYNEQFF. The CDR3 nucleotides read TGTGCCAGCAGCGTAGTCCGGGGGAGCTCCTACAATGAGCAGTTCTTC.

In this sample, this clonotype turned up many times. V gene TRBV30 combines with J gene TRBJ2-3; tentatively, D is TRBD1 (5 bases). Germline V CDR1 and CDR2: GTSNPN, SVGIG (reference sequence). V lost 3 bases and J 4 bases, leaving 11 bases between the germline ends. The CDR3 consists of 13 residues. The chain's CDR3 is CAWSRTSPDTQYF. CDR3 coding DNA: TGTGCCTGGAGCAGGACAAGCCCAGATACGCAGTATTTT.

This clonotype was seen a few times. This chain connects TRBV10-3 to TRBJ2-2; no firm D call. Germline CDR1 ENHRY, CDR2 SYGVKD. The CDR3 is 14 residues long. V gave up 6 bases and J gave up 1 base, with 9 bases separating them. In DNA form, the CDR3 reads TGTGCCATCAGGCCCGATAAGAACACCGGGGAGCTGTTTTTT. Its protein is CAIRPDKNTGELFF.

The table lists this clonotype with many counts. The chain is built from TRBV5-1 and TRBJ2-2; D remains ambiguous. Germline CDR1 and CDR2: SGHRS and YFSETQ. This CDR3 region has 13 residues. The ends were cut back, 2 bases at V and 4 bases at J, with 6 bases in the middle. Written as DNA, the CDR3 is TGCGCCAGCAGCTTCACAGTCACCGGGGAGCTGTTTTTT. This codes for CASSFTVTGELFF. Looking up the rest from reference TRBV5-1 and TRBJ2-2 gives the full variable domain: KAGVTQTPRYLIKTRGQQVTLSCSPISGHRSVSWYQQTPGQGLQFLFEYFSETQRNKGNFPGRFSGRQFSNSRSEMNVSTLELGDSALYLCASSFTVTGELFFGEGSRLTVL.

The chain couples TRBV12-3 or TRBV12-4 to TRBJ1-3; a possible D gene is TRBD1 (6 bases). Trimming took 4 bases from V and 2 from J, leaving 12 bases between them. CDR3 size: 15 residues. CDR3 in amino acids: CASSSGPGAGNTIYF. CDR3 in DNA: TGTGCCAGCAGTTCTGGCCCAGGGGCTGGAAACACCATATATTTT.

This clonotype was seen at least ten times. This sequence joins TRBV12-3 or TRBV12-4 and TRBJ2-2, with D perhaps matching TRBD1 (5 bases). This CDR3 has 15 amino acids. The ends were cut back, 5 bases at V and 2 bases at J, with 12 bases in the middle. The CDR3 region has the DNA TGTGCCAGCAGTCCCCGGACACGAAACACCGGGGAGCTGTTTTTT. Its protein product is CASSPRTRNTGELFF.

CDR3 sequence: CASSQDWGRPNYGYTF. The CDR3 coding sequence is TGTGCCAGCAGCCAAGATTGGGGACGACCCAACTATGGCTACACCTTC. The rearrangement links TRBV14 to TRBJ1-2, with a weak D call TRBD1 (5 bases). The germline gives CDR1 SGHDN, CDR2 FVKESK. The V and J ends lost 0 bases and 2 bases respectively, with 13 bases between them. This CDR3 is built from 16 residues.

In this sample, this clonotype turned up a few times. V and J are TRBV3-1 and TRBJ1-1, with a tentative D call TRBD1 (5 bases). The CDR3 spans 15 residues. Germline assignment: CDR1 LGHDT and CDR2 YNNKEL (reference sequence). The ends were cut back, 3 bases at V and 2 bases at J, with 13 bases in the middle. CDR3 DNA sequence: TGTGCCAGCAGCCACCAGCGACAGTCAAACACTGAAGCTTTCTTT. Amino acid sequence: CASSHQRQSNTEAFF.